A selection of T cell receptor beta chains follows, all from one sample in a study of T cell clones after liver transplantation. Data came from immunoSEQ multiplex PCR; TCRdb stores just in-frame clones and leaves some out. The data hold 20,000 to 25,000 clones, with nearly 80% observed a single time. The sample consisted of CD8+ T cells from blood, taken more than 52 months after liver transplant. These receptors came from a human patient who received a liver transplant. Some of the T cells may derive from the graft donor. Each CDR3 is given with its conserved first and last residue. The D gene is left open where the match is weak. Rows may omit the clone size; those that give it use once, few, many or a size class.

j_gene | abundance | len | v_gene | d_gene | CDR3nt | CDR3aa
TRBJ2-4 | NA | 15 | TRBV28 | NA | TGTGCCAGCAGTTTGTCAGACAGCGCCAAAAACATTCAGTACTTC | CASSLSDSAKNIQYF
TRBJ2-7 | few | 12 | TRBV27 | TRBD1 | TGTGCCAGCAGGGACAGGGGTTTCGAGCAGTACTTC | CASRDRGFEQYF
TRBJ2-1 | few | 15 | TRBV9 | NA | TGTGCCAGCAGCGTAGGACTTCAGATGAACAATGAGCAGTTCTTC | CASSVGLQMNNEQFF
TRBJ2-7 | NA | 13 | TRBV27 | NA | TGTGCCAGCAGTCAACGGGTCTCCTACGAGCAGTACTTC | CASSQRVSYEQYF
TRBJ2-1 | NA | 16 | TRBV7-6 | NA | TGTGCCAGCAGCTCTAAACAGGGGGGGTATTTGGATGAGCAGTTCTTC | CASSSKQGGYLDEQFF
TRBJ1-1 | NA | 13 | TRBV5-3 | NA | TGTGCCAGCAGGTTCGGCGGGAACACTGAAGCTTTCTTT | CASRFGGNTEAFF
TRBJ1-6 | NA | 12 | TRBV7-9 | NA | TGTGCCAGCAGCTCGGCCAATTCACCCCTCCACTTT | CASSSANSPLHF
TRBJ2-1 | once | 14 | TRBV27 | TRBD2 | TGTGCCAGCAGTTTCGGTCGAGGGCTAGCGGTGGAGTTCTTC | CASSFGRGLAVEFF
TRBJ1-5 | NA | 15 | TRBV7-2 | NA | TGTGCCAGCAGCTCCCTGGGAACAGGAGATCAGCCCCAGCATTTT | CASSSLGTGDQPQHF
TRBJ1-5 | NA | 14 | TRBV7-9 | NA | TGTGCCAGCAGCTTAATAGGGCGAGGGCAGCCCCAGCATTTT | CASSLIGRGQPQHF
TRBJ1-5 | large | 12 | TRBV28 | NA | TGTGCCAGCAGTCCTCCTAGGGGGCCCCAGCATTTT | CASSPPRGPQHF
TRBJ2-7 | NA | 12 | TRBV5-4 | NA | TGTGCCAGCAGCTTCATAACCTACGAGCAGTACTTC | CASSFITYEQYF
TRBJ2-7 | NA | 14 | TRBV6-5 | NA | TGTGCCAGCAGTTACGAAACCCGATTCTACGAGCAGTACTTC | CASSYETRFYEQYF
TRBJ1-6 | few | 16 | TRBV7-2 | NA | TGTGCCAGCAGCTTAGTGGCTGCGAGCTATAATTCACCCCTCCACTTT | CASSLVAASYNSPLHF
TRBJ1-1 | NA | 14 | TRBV6-1 | NA | TGTGCCAGCAGTACGTTCCTCAGGGGCGCTGAAGCTTTCTTT | CASSTFLRGAEAFF
TRBJ2-7 | NA | 13 | TRBV27 | NA | TGTGCCAGCAGTTTTTCCAGGGCCTACGAGCAGTACTTC | CASSFSRAYEQYF
TRBJ2-1 | NA | 17 | TRBV2 | TRBD2 | TGTGCCAGCAGTGATGTGACTAGCGGGGGGTACAGCGATGAGCAGTTCTTC | CASSDVTSGGYSDEQFF
TRBJ2-1 | NA | 15 | TRBV9 | TRBD2 | TGTGCCAGCAGCCCTGGGGGGGGAGCCTACAATGAGCAGTTCTTC | CASSPGGGAYNEQFF
TRBJ2-7 | NA | 15 | TRBV15 | NA | TGTGCCACCAGCAGCCCGGGACACCATTCCTACGAGCAGTACTTC | CATSSPGHHSYEQYF
TRBJ2-1 | once | 14 | TRBV27 | NA | TGTGCCAGCAGGACGGGACTGGGGTACAATGAGCAGTTCTTC | CASRTGLGYNEQFF
TRBJ1-2 | NA | 16 | TRBV29-1 | NA | TGCAGCGTGGACGTACAGGGAACCGAAACTAACTATGGCTACACCTTC | CSVDVQGTETNYGYTF
TRBJ2-2 | NA | 17 | TRBV4-2 | TRBD2 | TGTGCCAGCAGCCAAGATTGGCTAGCGGGATACACCGGGGAGCTGTTTTTT | CASSQDWLAGYTGELFF
TRBJ2-3 | NA | 14 | TRBV27 | TRBD2 | TGTGCCAGCAGTTTGACGCGGGGGAAAGATACGCAGTATTTT | CASSLTRGKDTQYF
TRBJ2-7 | NA | 14 | TRBV2 | NA | TGTGCCAGCAGTGTAAACAGGGAATCCTACGAGCAGTACTTC | CASSVNRESYEQYF
TRBJ1-3 | NA | 13 | TRBV6-1 | TRBD1 | TGTGCCACGGACAGGGGGAATGGAAACACCATATATTTT | CATDRGNGNTIYF
TRBJ2-2 | once | 14 | TRBV10-1 | TRBD1 | TGCGCCAGCAGTATCGACAGGGGAGTCGGGGAGCTGTTTTTT | CASSIDRGVGELFF
TRBJ1-5 | once | 15 | TRBV6-5 | NA | TGTGCCAGCAGTATGGATGGGGGCAGCAATCAGCCCCAGCATTTT | CASSMDGGSNQPQHF
TRBJ2-7 | NA | 12 | TRBV6-1 | NA | TGTGCCAGCAGTTTGGAAATCTACGAGCAGTACTTC | CASSLEIYEQYF
TRBJ2-1 | NA | 16 | TRBV9 | TRBD2 | TGTGCCAGCAGCGAGGGCGGGGGAGCCTCCTACAATGAGCAGTTCTTC | CASSEGGGASYNEQFF
TRBJ1-2 | medium-sized | 13 | TRBV27 | NA | TGTGCCAGCAGCCATGGGACACCGTATGGCTACACCTTC | CASSHGTPYGYTF
TRBJ2-1 | NA | 16 | TRBV4-1 | TRBD2 | TGCGCCAGCAGCCAAGTCCCCGGGGGGTTCTACAATGAGCAGTTCTTC | CASSQVPGGFYNEQFF
TRBJ2-2 | NA | 14 | TRBV15 | NA | TGTGCCACCAGCAGAGATCCAGGGGCCGGGGAGCTGTTTTTT | CATSRDPGAGELFF
TRBJ2-3 | NA | 15 | TRBV28 | NA | TGTGCCAGCAGTTTGCTCAGGGAAGGCACAGATACGCAGTATTTT | CASSLLREGTDTQYF
TRBJ2-3 | NA | 17 | TRBV13 | TRBD1 | TGTGCCAGCAGCTCAAGAGGACAGGGGAGGGTCACAGATACGCAGTATTTT | CASSSRGQGRVTDTQYF
TRBJ1-2 | few | 15 | TRBV7-8 | NA | TGTGCCAGCAGCTTAGGTTTAGGGGCGATCTATGGCTACACCTTC | CASSLGLGAIYGYTF